The following is a T cell receptor beta chain sequence with its context. Its antigen remains unknown. Trimming took off 1 base at V and 5 bases at J, with 6 bases between the two ends. CDR3 size: 12 residues. Germline-derived CDR1 and CDR2 are SEHNR and FQNEAQ (reference sequence). This sample is drawn from a study of cytomegalovirus exposure and HLA in healthy donors. Notes on the study in general: Testing in vitro showed a few CMV-associated chains specific for CMV antigens.

It was with 60 Vbeta and 13 Jbeta primers that the PCR ran. Sequencing was performed with immunoSEQ multiplex PCR; in TCRdb, only in-frame clones are kept and a portion is missing. Here the sample spans about 160,000 clones, less than 90% being singletons. Sample: PBMCs. The receptor was isolated from a woman between 18 and 29 years old in good health and CMV-seronegative. The chain recombines TRBV7-9 with TRBJ2-7; perhaps TRBD2 as D (6 bases). CDR3 DNA: TGTGCCAGCAGCTTAGGGGGGGACGAGCAGTACTTC. Protein: CASSLGGDEQYF.